Each of the 23 T cell receptor beta chains below was sequenced from the same sample in a study of blood T cells in healthy people across ages. Combining a sample-barcoded 5' primer with a J-beta primer mix, a second PCR ran for roughly 7 to 11 cycles. From the 5' RACE reads, TCRdb called clonotypes with MiXCR, one entry per CDR3 protein. The table lists 790,000 or so distinct CDR3 sequences, about 46% of them singletons. Sequencing input: blood. Receptor source: a man at least 80 years old in good health.

The J gene is TRBJ2-1, the V gene TRBV27; D is possibly TRBD1 (6 bases). Germline CDR1 MNHEY, CDR2 SMNVEV (reference sequence). V lost 6 bases, J lost 8 bases, and 20 bases lay in between. This CDR3 has 15 amino acids. CDR3 nucleotides: TGTGCCAGCAGCTTTGGGACACGGGTCGTCGATGAGCAGTTCTTC. Residues: CASSFGTRVVDEQFF.

The chain is built from TRBV6-1 and TRBJ2-7; TRBD2 is a possible D gene (5 bases). Between the trimmed V and J ends, which lost 3 bases and 5 bases, there was a span of 17 bases. CDR1 is MNHNS, CDR2 SASEGT, per germline. This CDR3 comprises 15 residues. The CDR3 bases are TGTGCCAGCAGTGATTCGAGGGCTACCTGGGACGAGCAGTACTTC. Translating gives CASSDSRATWDEQYF.

The rearrangement links TRBV14 to TRBJ2-3, with 11 bases lining up with TRBD2. V shed 3 bases and J 2 bases; nucleotides not matched to a gene: 4. Germline CDR1 SGHDN, CDR2 FVKESK. The CDR3 totals 16 residues. CDR3 amino acids: CASSHRLAGNTDTQYF. Here the CDR3 DNA reads TGTGCCAGCAGCCACAGACTAGCGGGGAACACAGATACGCAGTATTTT. The complete variable domain, with remaining parts taken from reference TRBV14 and TRBJ2-3, reads EAGVTQFPSHSVIEKGQTVTLRCDPISGHDNLYWYRRVMGKEIKFLLHFVKESKQDESGMPNNRFLAERTGGTYSTLKVQPAELEDSGVYFCASSHRLAGNTDTQYFGPGTRLTVL.

This chain joins TRBV7-3 and TRBJ2-7; 12 bases are a match to TRBD1. Per germline, CDR1 SGHTA and CDR2 FQGTGA. Trimming took 5 bases from V and 6 from J; bases not matched to a gene: 2. The CDR3 has 13 residues. The CDR3 loop is CASSRDRGREQYF. CDR3 coding DNA: TGTGCCAGCAGCCGGGACAGGGGGCGCGAGCAGTACTTC. The complete variable domain, with remaining parts taken from reference TRBV7-3 and TRBJ2-7, reads GAGVSQTPSNKVTEKGKYVELRCDPISGHTALYWYRQSLGQGPEFLIYFQGTGAADDSGLPNDRFFAVRPEGSVSTLKIQRTERGDSAVYLCASSRDRGREQYFGPGTRLTVT.

This sequence joins TRBV24-1 and TRBJ2-5; the match to TRBD1 covers 9 bases. TRBJ2-7 explains the end of the DNA better; the J call may be wrong. This CDR3 is built from 15 residues. CDR1 is KGHDR, CDR2 SFDVKD, per germline. The CDR3 DNA reads TGTGCCACCAGTGATCGGGGACAGGGTCTGGCCGAGCAGTACTTC. Translating gives CATSDRGQGLAEQYF.

The rearrangement joins TRBV7-2 to TRBJ2-1, with 12 bases matching TRBD2. Germline lookup yields CDR1 SGHTA and CDR2 FQGNSA. With 3 bases clipped from V and 4 bases from J, the junction kept 10 bases outside the gene matches. CDR3 length equals 18 residues. CDR3 sequence (DNA): TGTGCCAGCAGCTTCCCGCTAGCGGGAGGGGGGGAGTACAATGAGCAGTTCTTC. This translates into CASSFPLAGGGEYNEQFF.

Here the CDR3 reads CNFLAHSSYEQYF. CDR3 coding DNA: TGCAACTTCCTAGCCCACAGCTCCTACGAGCAGTACTTC. This chain uses TRBV29-1 with TRBJ2-7; possibly TRBD2 for D (5 bases). Germline-derived CDR1 and CDR2 are SQVTM and ANQGSEA. The CDR3 length is 13 residues.

This clonotype has just a few counts. The rearrangement links TRBV6-2 or TRBV6-3 to TRBJ2-7; D call uncertain. The CDR3 is 12 amino acids. The V and J ends lost 2 bases and 9 bases respectively, with 11 bases between them. Germline V lookup: CDR1 MNHEY, CDR2 SVGEGT. In DNA, the CDR3 is TGTGCCAGCAGTTACAGGTCGAACGGGCAGTACTTC. Protein: CASSYRSNGQYF.

As to this clonotype: Compared with germline, one end of the junction differs, possibly owing to a read error. The chain links TRBV7-3 to TRBJ2-1; TRBD2 matches 9 bases. Germline assignment: CDR1 SGHTA and CDR2 FQGTGA. CDR3 size: 16 residues. The CDR3: CASSRGGGGSYNERFF. The DNA of the CDR3 is TGTGCCAGCAGCCGCGGGGGGGGAGGCTCCTACAATGAGCGGTTCTTC.

At least ten counts were recorded for this clonotype. J is TRBJ2-1 and V is TRBV12-3 or TRBV12-4; weak D call: TRBD1 (5 bases). V lost 5 bases, J lost 8 bases, and 16 bases lay in between. The CDR3 is made up of 14 amino acids. The CDR3 sequence is CASSVGTQGYEQFF. Here the CDR3 DNA reads TGTGCCAGCAGTGTCGGTACCCAGGGCTATGAGCAGTTCTTC.

The chain combines TRBV12-3 or TRBV12-4 with TRBJ2-7; 9 bases match TRBD2. V lost 3 bases and J lost 5; bases outside the gene matches: 14. This CDR3 region has 17 residues. Here the CDR3 DNA reads TGTGCCAGCAGTTTCAAGAAGCTGGGGCGGGAGGGCCACGAGCAGTACTTC. As protein: CASSFKKLGREGHEQYF.

In this sample, this clonotype turned up a few times. This chain uses TRBV2 with TRBJ1-1; D is uncertain. CDR1 and CDR2 (germline): SNHLY, FYNNEI. There are 13 residues in the CDR3. V was cut by 11 bases and J by 3 bases, with 16 bases left in between. This chain's CDR3 is CARALKRDTEAFF. The CDR3 DNA sequence: TGTGCCCGCGCCCTGAAGCGGGACACTGAAGCTTTCTTT.

This chain links TRBV7-9 with TRBJ2-7; D gene unclear. Trimming left V 5 bases short and J 2 bases short, with 10 bases between. The CDR3 is made up of 13 amino acids. Germline V gives CDR1 SEHNR, CDR2 FQNEAQ (reference sequence). Written as DNA, the CDR3 is TGTGCCAGCAGCGTCCCAGTTACCTACGAGCAGTACTTC. Its protein product is CASSVPVTYEQYF. Full variable domain (rest looked up from reference TRBV7-9 and TRBJ2-7): DTGVSQNPRHKITKRGQNVTFRCDPISEHNRLYWYRQTLGQGPEFLTYFQNEAQLEKSRLLSDRFSAERPKGSFSTLEIQRTEQGDSAMYLCASSVPVTYEQYFGPGTRLTVT.

The chain combines TRBV5-1 with TRBJ1-6, with no clear D. Germline V gene data show CDR1 as SGHRS and CDR2 as YFSETQ. This CDR3 has 20 amino acids. The V gene lost 4 bases and the J gene lost 0 bases, with 23 bases spanning the gap. The CDR3 loop is CASSLSKQYWESSYNSPLHF. The CDR3 DNA sequence: TGCGCCAGCAGCCTAAGCAAGCAATACTGGGAGAGCTCCTATAATTCACCCCTCCACTTT. The whole variable domain, filled in from reference TRBV5-1 and TRBJ1-6, reads KAGVTQTPRYLIKTRGQQVTLSCSPISGHRSVSWYQQTPGQGLQFLFEYFSETQRNKGNFPGRFSGRQFSNSRSEMNVSTLELGDSALYLCASSLSKQYWESSYNSPLHFGNGTRLTVT.

This chain joins TRBV20-1 and TRBJ2-1; 14 bases match TRBD2. This CDR3 has 14 amino acids. Germline assignment: CDR1 DFQATT and CDR2 SNEGSKA (reference sequence). The trim removed 3 bases at V and 8 bases at J, leaving 3 bases unmatched. CDR3 DNA sequence: TGCAGTGCTAGGGGGACTAGCGGGAGTGATGAGCAGTTCTTC. Protein: CSARGTSGSDEQFF.

This clonotype was observed a single time. V and J are TRBV29-1 and TRBJ2-7; perhaps TRBD2 as D (5 bases). V lost 1 base and J 1 base, leaving 17 bases between the germline ends. The CDR3 is made up of 16 amino acids. Germline V lookup: CDR1 SQVTM, CDR2 ANQGSEA. The CDR3 here is CSVEVEDGNTSYEQYF. CDR3 sequence (DNA): TGCAGCGTTGAAGTGGAGGACGGAAACACTTCCTACGAGCAGTACTTC.

V gene TRBV7-3 combines with J gene TRBJ2-1; 11 positions match TRBD2. The CDR3 totals 16 residues. The junction had 7 bases not matched to a gene; V was cut back by 5 bases and J by 4 bases. In germline, CDR1 is SGHTA, CDR2 FQGTGA. This CDR3 reads CASSPGGLAEYNEQFF. The DNA for the CDR3 is TGTGCCAGCAGCCCTGGGGGACTAGCGGAATACAATGAGCAGTTCTTC. Full variable domain (remainder filled in from reference TRBV7-3 and TRBJ2-1): GAGVSQTPSNKVTEKGKYVELRCDPISGHTALYWYRQSLGQGPEFLIYFQGTGAADDSGLPNDRFFAVRPEGSVSTLKIQRTERGDSAVYLCASSPGGLAEYNEQFFGPGTRLTVL.

This clonotype was detected a few times. J is TRBJ2-7 and V is TRBV7-2, with 9 bases fitting TRBD1. Germline V gene lookup returns CDR1 SGHTA and CDR2 FQGNSA. The CDR3 loop spans 16 amino acids. V was pared by 4 bases and J by 4 bases, with 11 bases of the junction left unmatched. In nucleotides, the CDR3 is TGTGCCAGCAGCTCTAGAGAAGGACAGGGGATGTACGAGCAGTACTTC. Translating it yields CASSSREGQGMYEQYF.

The chain combines TRBV7-2 with TRBJ2-5; tentative D call: TRBD2 (6 bases). Germline V lookup: CDR1 SGHTA, CDR2 FQGNSA. Trimming cost V 6 bases and J 13 bases, with 18 bases left between them. The CDR3 extends over 12 amino acids. The CDR3 here is CASRGRRGHWYF. As DNA, the CDR3 is TGTGCCAGCAGAGGGCGGAGGGGCCACTGGTACTTC.

The rearrangement links TRBV9 to TRBJ2-7; TRBD2 aligns across 15 bases. Germline-derived CDR1 and CDR2 are SGDLS and YYNGEE. The length of the CDR3 is 14 residues. Unmatched junction bases numbered 6, after V lost 7 bases and J lost 7 bases. CDR3 nucleotide sequence: TGTGCCAGCGGGACTAGCGGGAGGAATAATGAGCAGTACTTC. It yields the protein CASGTSGRNNEQYF. Drawing the rest from reference TRBV9 and TRBJ2-7, the complete variable domain is DSGVTQTPKHLITATGQRVTLRCSPRSGDLSVYWYQQSLDQGLQFLIQYYNGEERAKGNILERFSAQQFPDLHSELNLSSLELGDSALYFCASGTSGRNNEQYFGPGTRLTVT.

This clonotype has only a few counts. The chain links TRBV7-9 to TRBJ1-2; unclear D gene. Germline V lookup: CDR1 SEHNR, CDR2 FQNEAQ (reference sequence). Trimming removed 4 bases from V and 4 bases from J, with 16 bases in between. This CDR3 is 15 amino acids long. The CDR3: CASSSGVQEIYGYTF. As DNA, the CDR3 is TGTGCCAGCAGCTCTGGGGTGCAGGAGATCTATGGCTACACCTTC.

At least ten counts were recorded for this clonotype. This chain links TRBV9 with TRBJ2-1; D gene unclear. CDR3 length: 14 amino acids. Per the germline V gene, CDR1 is SGDLS and CDR2 is YYNGEE. V was shortened by 0 bases and J by 9 bases, with 13 bases between the two germline ends. The CDR3 reads CASSVGVSSGEQFF. The CDR3 DNA reads as TGTGCCAGCAGCGTAGGGGTTAGCTCTGGTGAGCAGTTCTTC.

This clonotype has just a few counts. V is TRBV4-2 and J is TRBJ2-3; TRBD2 aligns across 10 bases. CDR1 and CDR2 (germline): LGHNA, YNFKEQ. The ends lost 4 bases at V and 1 base at J; junction bases unmatched: 8. The CDR3 runs 17 residues. CDR3 amino acids: CASSLSGSGRGTDTQYF. The CDR3 DNA is TGTGCCAGCAGCCTAAGTGGCAGCGGGAGGGGCACAGATACGCAGTATTTT.